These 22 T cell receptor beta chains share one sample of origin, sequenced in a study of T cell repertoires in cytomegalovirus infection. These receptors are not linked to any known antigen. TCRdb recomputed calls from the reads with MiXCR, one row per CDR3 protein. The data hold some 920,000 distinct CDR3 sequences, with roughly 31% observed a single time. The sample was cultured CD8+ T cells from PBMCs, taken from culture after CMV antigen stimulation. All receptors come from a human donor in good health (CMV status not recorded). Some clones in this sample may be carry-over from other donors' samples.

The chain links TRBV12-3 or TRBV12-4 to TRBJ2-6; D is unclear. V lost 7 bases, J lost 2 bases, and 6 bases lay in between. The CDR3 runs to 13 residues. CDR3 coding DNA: TGTGCCAGCACCCATGCTGGGGCCAACGTCCTGACTTTC. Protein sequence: CASTHAGANVLTF.

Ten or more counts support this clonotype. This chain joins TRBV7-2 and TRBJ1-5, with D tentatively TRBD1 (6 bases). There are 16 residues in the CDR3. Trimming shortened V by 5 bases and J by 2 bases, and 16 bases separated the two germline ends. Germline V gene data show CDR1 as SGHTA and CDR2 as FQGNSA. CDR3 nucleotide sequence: TGTGCCAGCAGCAGGACAGCCGCGATAGGCAATCAGCCCCAGCATTTT. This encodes CASSRTAAIGNQPQHF.

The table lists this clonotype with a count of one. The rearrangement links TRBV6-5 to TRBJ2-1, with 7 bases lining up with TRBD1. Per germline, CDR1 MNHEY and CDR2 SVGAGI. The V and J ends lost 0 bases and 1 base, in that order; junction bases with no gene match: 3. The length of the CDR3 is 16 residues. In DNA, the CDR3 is TGTGCCAGCAGTTACTCTCAGGGGGTGTCCTACAATGAGCAGTTCTTC. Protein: CASSYSQGVSYNEQFF.

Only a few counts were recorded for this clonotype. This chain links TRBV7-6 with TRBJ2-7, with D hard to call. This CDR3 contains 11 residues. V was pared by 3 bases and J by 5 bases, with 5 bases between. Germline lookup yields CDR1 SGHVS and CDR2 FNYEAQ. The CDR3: CASSFGDEQYV. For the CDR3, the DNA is TGTGCCAGCAGCTTTGGGGACGAGCAGTACGTC.

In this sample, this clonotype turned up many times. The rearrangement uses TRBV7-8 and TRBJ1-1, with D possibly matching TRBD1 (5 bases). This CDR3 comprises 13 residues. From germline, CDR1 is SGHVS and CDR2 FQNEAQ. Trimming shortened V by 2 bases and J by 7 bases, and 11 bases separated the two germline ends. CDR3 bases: TGTGCCAGCAGCTTAACGGACACCTTTGAAGCTTTCTTT. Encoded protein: CASSLTDTFEAFF.

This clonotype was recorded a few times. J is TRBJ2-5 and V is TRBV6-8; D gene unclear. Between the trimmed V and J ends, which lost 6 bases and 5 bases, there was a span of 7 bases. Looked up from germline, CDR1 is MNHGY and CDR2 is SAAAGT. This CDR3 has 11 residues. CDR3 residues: CASRDLETQYF. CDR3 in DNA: TGTGCCAGCAGAGACTTGGAGACCCAGTACTTC.

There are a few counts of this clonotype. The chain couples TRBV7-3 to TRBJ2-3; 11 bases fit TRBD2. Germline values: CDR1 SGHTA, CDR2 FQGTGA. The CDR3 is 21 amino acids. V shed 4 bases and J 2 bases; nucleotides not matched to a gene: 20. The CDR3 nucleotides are TGTGCCAGCAGCTCCATGAGACGACGGCTAGCGGGGGGCCCGAACACAGATACGCAGTATTTT. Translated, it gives CASSSMRRRLAGGPNTDTQYF.

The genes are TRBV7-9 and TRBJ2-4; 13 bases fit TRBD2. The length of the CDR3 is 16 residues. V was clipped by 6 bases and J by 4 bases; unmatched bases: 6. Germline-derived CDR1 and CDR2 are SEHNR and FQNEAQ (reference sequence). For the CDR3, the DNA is TGTGCCAGCAGTTTCGGACTAGCGGGGGCTAAAAACATTCAGTACTTC. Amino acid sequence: CASSFGLAGAKNIQYF.

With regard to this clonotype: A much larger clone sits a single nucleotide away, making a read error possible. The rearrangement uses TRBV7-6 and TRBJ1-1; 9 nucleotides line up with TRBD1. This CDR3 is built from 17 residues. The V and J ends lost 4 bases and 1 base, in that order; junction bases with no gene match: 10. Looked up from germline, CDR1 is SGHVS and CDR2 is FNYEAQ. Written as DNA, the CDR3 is TGTGCCAGCAGCTCCGACAGGGGGTGGCTCGGGAACACTGAAGCTTTCTTT. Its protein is CASSSDRGWLGNTEAFF.

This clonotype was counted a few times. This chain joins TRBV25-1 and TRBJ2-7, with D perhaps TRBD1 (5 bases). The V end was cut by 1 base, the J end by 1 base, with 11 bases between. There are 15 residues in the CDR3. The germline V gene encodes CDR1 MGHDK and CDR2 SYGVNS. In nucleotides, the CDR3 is TGTGCCAGCAGTGAATTCCAGGGTCCGTCCTACGAGCAGTACTTC. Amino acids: CASSEFQGPSYEQYF.

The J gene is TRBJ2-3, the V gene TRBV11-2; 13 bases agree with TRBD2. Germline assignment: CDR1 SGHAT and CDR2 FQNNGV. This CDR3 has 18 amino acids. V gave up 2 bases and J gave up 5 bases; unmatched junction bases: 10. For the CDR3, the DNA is TGTGCCAGCAGCTTAAATAGGCGACTAGCGGGGGGTAAAGATACGCAGTATTTT. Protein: CASSLNRRLAGGKDTQYF.

The CDR3 region is CASSLNYGTGDGASQETQYF. The CDR3 region has the DNA TGTGCCAGCAGCTTAAATTACGGGACAGGGGATGGGGCTAGTCAAGAGACCCAGTACTTC. The chain couples TRBV11-2 to TRBJ2-5, with TRBD1 identical over 10 bases. V was pared by 2 bases and J by 2 bases, with 17 bases of the junction left unmatched. Germline V gives CDR1 SGHAT, CDR2 FQNNGV. This CDR3 spans 20 amino acids. The full variable domain, completed using reference TRBV11-2 and TRBJ2-5, is EAGVAQSPRYKIIEKRQSVAFWCNPISGHATLYWYQQILGQGPKLLIQFQNNGVVDDSQLPKDRFSAERLKGVDSTLKIQPAKLEDSAVYLCASSLNYGTGDGASQETQYFGPGTRLLVL.

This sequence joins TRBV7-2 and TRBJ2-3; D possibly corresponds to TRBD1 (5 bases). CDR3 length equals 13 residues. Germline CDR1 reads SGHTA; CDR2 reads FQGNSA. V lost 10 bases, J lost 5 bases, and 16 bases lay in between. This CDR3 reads CAIRGPYGDTQYF. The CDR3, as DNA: TGTGCCATTAGGGGCCCATATGGAGATACGCAGTATTTT.

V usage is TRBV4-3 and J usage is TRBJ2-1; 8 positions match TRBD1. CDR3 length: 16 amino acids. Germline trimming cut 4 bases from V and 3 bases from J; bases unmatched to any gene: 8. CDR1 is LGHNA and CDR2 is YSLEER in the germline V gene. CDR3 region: CASSPPGTGFYNEQFF. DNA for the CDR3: TGCGCCAGCAGCCCCCCCGGGACAGGTTTCTACAATGAGCAGTTCTTC.

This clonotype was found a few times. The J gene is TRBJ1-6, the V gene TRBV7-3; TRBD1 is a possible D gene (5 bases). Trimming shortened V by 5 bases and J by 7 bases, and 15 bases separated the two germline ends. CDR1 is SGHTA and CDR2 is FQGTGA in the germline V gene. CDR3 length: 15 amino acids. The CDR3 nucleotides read TGTGCCAGCAGCGCCGGACGGGGGAACAATTCACCCCTCCACTTT. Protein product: CASSAGRGNNSPLHF.

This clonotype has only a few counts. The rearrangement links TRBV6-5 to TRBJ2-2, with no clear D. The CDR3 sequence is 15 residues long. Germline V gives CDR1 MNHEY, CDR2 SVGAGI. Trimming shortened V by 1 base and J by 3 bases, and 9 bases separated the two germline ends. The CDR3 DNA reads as TGTGCCAGCAGTTACTATAGGGCTGACACCGGGGAGCTGTTTTTT. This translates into CASSYYRADTGELFF.

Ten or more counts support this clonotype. The CDR3 spells CASSSGQGNSPLHF. CDR3 bases: TGTGCCAGCAGCTCGGGACAGGGAAATTCACCCCTCCACTTT. V and J are TRBV7-6 and TRBJ1-6, with 9 bases that match TRBD1. The CDR3 is made up of 14 amino acids. Germline CDR1 and CDR2: SGHVS and FNYEAQ. Trimming cost V 4 bases and J 7 bases; bases outside gene matches: 2.

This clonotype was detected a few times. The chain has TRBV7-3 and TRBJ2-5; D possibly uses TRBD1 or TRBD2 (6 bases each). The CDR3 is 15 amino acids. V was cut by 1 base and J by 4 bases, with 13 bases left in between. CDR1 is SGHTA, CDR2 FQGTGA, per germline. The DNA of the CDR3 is TGTGCCAGCAGCTTAAACGGGGGCCTCGGAGAGACCCAGTACTTC. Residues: CASSLNGGLGETQYF.

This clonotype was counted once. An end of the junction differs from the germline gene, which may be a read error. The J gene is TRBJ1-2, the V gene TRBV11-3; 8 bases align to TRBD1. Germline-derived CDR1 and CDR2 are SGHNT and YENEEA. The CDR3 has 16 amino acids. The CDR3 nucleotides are TGTGCCAGCAGCTTTAGGGACAGGCTCACCGAATTTGTCTACATCTTC. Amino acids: CASSFRDRLTEFVYIF.

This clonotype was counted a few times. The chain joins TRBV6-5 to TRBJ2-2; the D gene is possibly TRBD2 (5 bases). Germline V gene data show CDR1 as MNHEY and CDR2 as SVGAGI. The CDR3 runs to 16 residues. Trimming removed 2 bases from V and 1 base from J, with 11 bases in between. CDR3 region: CASSYLTEENTGELFF. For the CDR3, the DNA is TGTGCCAGCAGTTACCTGACGGAGGAGAACACCGGGGAGCTGTTTTTT.

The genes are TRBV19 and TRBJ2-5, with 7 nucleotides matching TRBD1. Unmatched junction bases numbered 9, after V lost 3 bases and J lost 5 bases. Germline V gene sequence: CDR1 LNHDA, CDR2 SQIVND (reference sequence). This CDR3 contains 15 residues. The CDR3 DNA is TGTGCCAGTAGTATCTCGGTCAGGGGGTATGAGACCCAGTACTTC. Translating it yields CASSISVRGYETQYF.

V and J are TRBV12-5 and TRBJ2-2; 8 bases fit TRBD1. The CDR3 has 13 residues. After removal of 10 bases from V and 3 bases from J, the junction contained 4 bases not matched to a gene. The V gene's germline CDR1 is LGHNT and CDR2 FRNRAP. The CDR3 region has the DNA TGTGCTACGACAGGGGACCACACCGGGGAGCTGTTTTTT. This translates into CATTGDHTGELFF.